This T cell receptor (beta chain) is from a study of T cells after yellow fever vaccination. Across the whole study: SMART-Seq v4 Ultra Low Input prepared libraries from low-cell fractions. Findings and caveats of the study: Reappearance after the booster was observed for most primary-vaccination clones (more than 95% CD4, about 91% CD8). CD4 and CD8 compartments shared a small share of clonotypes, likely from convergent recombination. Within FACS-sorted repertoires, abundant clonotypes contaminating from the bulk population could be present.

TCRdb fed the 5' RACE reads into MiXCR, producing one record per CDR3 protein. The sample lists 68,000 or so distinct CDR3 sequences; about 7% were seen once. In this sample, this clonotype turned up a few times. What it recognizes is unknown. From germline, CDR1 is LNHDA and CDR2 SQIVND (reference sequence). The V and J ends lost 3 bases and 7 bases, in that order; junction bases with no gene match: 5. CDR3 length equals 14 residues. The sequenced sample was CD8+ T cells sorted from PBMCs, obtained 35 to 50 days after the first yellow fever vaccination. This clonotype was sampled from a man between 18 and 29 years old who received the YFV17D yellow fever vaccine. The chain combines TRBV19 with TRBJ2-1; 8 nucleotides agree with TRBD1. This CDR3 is CASSIGDRRNEQFF. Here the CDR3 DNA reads TGTGCCAGTAGTATCGGGGACAGGAGGAATGAGCAGTTCTTC. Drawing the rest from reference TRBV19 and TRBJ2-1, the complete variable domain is DGGITQSPKYLFRKEGQNVTLSCEQNLNHDAMYWYRQDPGQGLRLIYYSQIVNDFQKGDIAEGYSVSREKKESFPLTVTSAQKNPTAFYLCASSIGDRRNEQFFGPGTRLTVL.